Below, one T cell receptor beta chain is given with its context. This clone's antigen is unknown. No base qualities exist here, and no much larger clone lies one base off it. In the first month after transplant, blood samples were collected up to 4 times, and after that at least monthly when available. The V and J ends are trimmed by 7 bases and 6 bases, leaving 10 bases between them. Reading the germline V gene gives CDR1 WSHSY and CDR2 SAAADI. Measured from the cysteine to the phenylalanine, the CDR3 is 11 residues long. Only CDR3 DNA remains: 33 bases, in frame from the first base. Library prep was done by the immunoSEQ multiplex PCR assay. High-throughput TCR-beta CDR3 sequencing of genomic DNA from most patients was performed by Adaptive Biotechnologies. From the authors' description of their analysis: Adaptive's ImmunoSEQ software was the source of the TCR sequencing data for 18 patients, while a few other patients were processed with MiXCR and VDJtools. CDR3 nucleotide sequences shared between donor and recipient were removed because the origin of such sequences could not be assigned. To count as alloreactive, a clone needed at least 2-fold expansion over unstimulated cells and a minimum CFSE-low frequency of 0.002% (template counts) or 0.001% (read counts). Clones detected in sequenced pre-transplant spleen, lymph node, or MLR CFSE-low populations of the donor or recipient were defined as mappable. Cumulative frequency of alloreactive clones was calculated as a percentage of all sequences weighted by copy number. TCRdb holds this immuneACCESS table with in-frame rearrangements only. Some clones are missing; in checked studies, unresolved V genes explain under half, and the rest has no known cause. The DNA gave D and trimming, while V, J and clone size come from that table. The sample records tens of thousands of clones, 83% of which are singletons. More than 0.95% of the sample rests with the top ten.

This sample stems from a study of graft-versus-host responses after intestinal transplantation (dated by TCRdb to the early 2020s). Background on the whole study: Multivisceral, liver-intestinal, or isolated intestinal transplants were received by the recipients. Donor T cell macrochimerism was defined as a peak of at least 4% donor T cells among recipient peripheral blood mononuclear cells. All recipients received anti-thymocyte globulin induction followed by maintenance tacrolimus and steroids for about three years. Of the roughly 26 intestinal transplant recipients enrolled in the cohort, one of whom was a retransplant, a few patients without pretransplant specimens were excluded. Bulk TCR-beta CDR3 sequencing was used to track graft-versus-host and host-versus-graft alloreactive T cell clones in the graft, circulation and bone marrow after intestinal transplantation. Rather than being sequenced by the commercial service, samples from a few later patients were sequenced in-house on an Illumina MiSeq and processed with MiXCR. Alloreactive clones were identified by sequencing pre-transplant mixed lymphocyte reaction products and comparing these products with unstimulated pre-transplant donor and recipient T cells.

Broader findings and caveats from the paper: GvH clones were detected in recipient bone marrow, and some appeared earlier in ileal mucosa or blood, consistent with an intestinal mucosal origin. The conclusions were limited by the relatively low number and heterogeneity of the intestinal transplant patients. High GvH to HvG T cell clonal ratios were observed in the allografts of patients with donor T cell macrochimerism. Early after transplant, declines in HvG clones were associated with peak levels of circulating GvH clones.

This clonotype was sampled from a human patient who received an intestinal transplant, so some T cells may come from the graft donor. The specimen comprised PBMCs, sampled approximately 28 days after intestinal transplant. Recombination connected TRBV10-2 to TRBJ2-7; the best D guess is TRBD1, with 6 bases matching. The DNA sequence is as follows: TGCGCCAGCACTCAGGGGACCGAGCAGTACTTC. Translated, it gives CASTQGTEQYF.